This T cell receptor beta chain stems from a study of T-cell memory formation after mild COVID-19 (dated by TCRdb to 2020 to 2022). Background on the whole study: TCR sequence clusters from the two donors were found to be largely donor specific. T-cell clones expanding and contracting after mild COVID-19 in a couple of donors were tracked by longitudinal TCRalpha and TCRbeta repertoire sequencing. Two young, previously healthy adult volunteers made up the cohort, one male and one female.

Broad study findings and their caveats: Clones that contracted from day 15 to 85 showed balanced CD4/CD8 phenotypes, whereas a second wave of clones that expanded from day 15 to 37 leaned towards CD4+. Whether the second-wave clones peaking on day 37 were SARS-CoV-2 specific was not confirmed. The study included only a couple of mild cases, and larger cohorts that include severe cases with pre-infection samples were judged to be necessary. Some responding clones were detected in pre-infection memory, suggesting pre-existing cross-reactive memory T cells joined the SARS-CoV-2 response. Contracting CD4+ clones appeared mostly in the CM and EM memory subsets, whereas CD8+ clones were enriched in EMRA.

About this clonotype itself: It has no known antigen specificity. Base-call qualities are not available, and no considerably larger clone is one nucleotide away.

Ficoll-Paque density gradient centrifugation was the method used to isolate PBMCs. The sequencer listed for this sample is Illumina NovaSeq 6000. Using 5'RACE with constant-segment primers, TCRalpha and TCRbeta cDNA libraries were constructed, with sample barcodes and unique molecular identifiers added in the process. Trizol reagent was used to extract RNA from every sample. Library amplification was performed in two PCR steps, and a second sample barcode and Illumina TruSeq adapters were introduced in the second step. Sequencing of the libraries was done on an Illumina NovaSeq, producing 2 x 150 bp paired-end reads. On the study's bioinformatics: With migec v1.2.7, reads were demultiplexed and then collapsed into UMI-guided consensus sequences. With mixcr v2.1.11, UMI consensuses were aligned to TRA and TRB V and J templates and assembled into clonotypes. Clonotypes were classified as expanded or contracted when called significant by both edgeR and NoisET, with noise models trained on biological replicates. For edgeR calls, the thresholds were a false discovery rate-adjusted p below 0.01 and a log2 fold-change of 1. As an exploratory analysis of dynamics, max-normalized trajectories of the 1000 most abundant clonotypes were examined by PCA with hierarchical clustering. Separately sequenced CD4+ and CD8+ repertoires were used to assign a CD4 or CD8 phenotype to each responding clone. TCRdb redid the processing of the public reads, applying fastp at Q25 and MiXCR, and retained in-frame beta chains. Identical CDR3 proteins give one entry, which carries the most common genes and DNA. These V and J calls derive from TCRdb rather than the authors' analysis. In this sample the table shows about 560,000 distinct CDR3 sequences, around a sixth of which occur a single time. The ten top clones hold roughly 7.8% of the sample.

There are 15 amino acids in the CDR3, from cysteine to phenylalanine inclusive. Just the 45-base CDR3 DNA is kept, in frame starting at base 1. CDR1 and CDR2, per the germline V gene, are SGHTA and FQGNSA. Trimming leaves V shorter by 1 base and J shorter by 9 bases, with the junction holding 8 bases beyond the gene matches. The chain is encoded by TRBV7-2 joined to TRBJ2-1, with TRBD2 identical over 8 junction bases. Sequenced input: PBMCs or a T cell subset sorted from them (not recorded which). The TCR originated in an adult woman who had mild COVID-19 (a few samples of this study predate the infection). The sample titles of this study are shuffled in the database, so cell type and time point are left out; the donor was told from shared clones. In nucleotide form, the sequence is TGTGCCAGCAGCTTAGGGGCGGGAGGTCTTAGTGAGCAGTTCTTC. It encodes CASSLGAGGLSEQFF.